A single sample is the source of the 24 T cell receptor beta chains below, sequenced in a study of blood T cell repertoires in COVID-19. The table came from immunoSEQ multiplex PCR; TCRdb's copy has only in-frame clones and leaves some out. The sample includes around 230,000 clones, around four fifths of them seen just once. Sequencing was done on a sample of peripheral blood. Every receptor here comes from a woman in her 40s with active or convalescent COVID-19.

V gene TRBV9 combines with J gene TRBJ1-1, with D maybe TRBD1 (5 bases). Per germline, CDR1 SGDLS and CDR2 YYNGEE. The CDR3 has 12 amino acids. V was cut by 4 bases and J by 5 bases, with 9 bases left in between. This CDR3 reads CASSPQGTEAFF. The CDR3 DNA reads TGTGCCAGCAGCCCTCAGGGTACTGAAGCTTTCTTT.

The genes are TRBV19 and TRBJ1-3; D is perhaps TRBD1 (5 bases). Trimming left V 3 bases short and J 9 bases short, with 12 bases between. CDR3 length: 13 amino acids. The germline gives CDR1 LNHDA, CDR2 SQIVND (reference sequence). CDR3 coding DNA: TGTGCCAGTAGTATCGAGGGGAGGGGCACCATATATTTT. Encoded protein: CASSIEGRGTIYF.

The CDR3 is CASSDRGWVTEAFF. For the CDR3, the DNA is TGTGCCAGCAGTGACAGGGGGTGGGTCACTGAAGCTTTCTTT. This sequence joins TRBV27 and TRBJ1-1; TRBD1 matches at 9 bases. In germline, CDR1 is MNHEY, CDR2 SMNVEV (reference sequence). Trimming cost V 5 bases and J 4 bases; bases outside gene matches: 5. The CDR3 length is 14 residues.

The gene calls are TRBV19 and TRBJ1-5; D is uncertain. Germline V lookup: CDR1 LNHDA, CDR2 SQIVND (reference sequence). V was clipped by 4 bases and J by 4 bases, with 11 bases between them. The CDR3 length is 14 residues. Here the CDR3 reads CASSTTSLNQPQHF. Written as DNA, the CDR3 is TGTGCCAGTAGTACAACTTCCCTAAATCAGCCCCAGCATTTT.

This clone appeared a few times. The gene calls are TRBV6-2 or TRBV6-3 and TRBJ2-7; TRBD1 matches at 9 bases. CDR3 length equals 16 residues. The germline V gene has CDR1 MNHEY and CDR2 SVGEGT. Trimming cost V 2 bases and J 2 bases; bases outside gene matches: 7. The CDR3 DNA sequence: TGTGCCAGCAGTTACCCCCTGGGACAGGGAACCTACGAGCAGTACTTC. This encodes CASSYPLGQGTYEQYF.

The chain has TRBV5-4 and TRBJ1-6; no reliable D call. The V end was cut by 0 bases, the J end by 10 bases, with 8 bases between. The germline CDR1 and CDR2 sequences are SGHNT and YYREEE (reference sequence). The CDR3 covers 13 residues. For the CDR3, the DNA is TGTGCCAGCAGCTTGGATATGAGGTCACCCCTCCACTTT. Residues: CASSLDMRSPLHF.

The rearrangement links TRBV6-5 to TRBJ2-7; D is possibly TRBD1 (6 bases). This CDR3 comprises 13 residues. V was cut by 7 bases and J by 3 bases, with 13 bases left in between. Germline V gene lookup returns CDR1 MNHEY and CDR2 SVGAGI. The DNA for the CDR3 is TGTGCCAGCAAGAGGGACACCAGCTACGAGCAGTACTTC. As protein: CASKRDTSYEQYF.

The chain couples TRBV4-1 to TRBJ2-7; D unclear. The germline CDR1 and CDR2 sequences are MGHRA and YSYEKL. The V and J ends lost 4 bases and 1 base respectively, with 2 bases between them. The CDR3 runs 11 residues. The CDR3 loop is CASSLSYEQYF. The CDR3 nucleotides read TGCGCCAGCAGCCTATCCTACGAGCAGTACTTC.

The J gene is TRBJ2-5, the V gene TRBV11-3; 9 positions agree with TRBD2. Germline V gene lookup returns CDR1 SGHNT and CDR2 YENEEA. CDR3 length equals 16 residues. Unmatched junction bases numbered 8, after V lost 6 bases and J lost 0 bases. DNA for the CDR3: TGTGCCAGCAGTTCACGCGGGGGGGGATACCAAGAGACCCAGTACTTC. It encodes CASSSRGGGYQETQYF. The full variable domain, completed using reference TRBV11-3 and TRBJ2-5, is EAGVVQSPRYKIIEKKQPVAFWCNPISGHNTLYWYLQNLGQGPELLIRYENEEAVDDSQLPKDRFSAERLKGVDSTLKIQPAELGDSAVYLCASSSRGGGYQETQYFGPGTRLLVL.

The chain recombines TRBV5-1 with TRBJ2-5; 12 bases map to TRBD2. From germline, CDR1 is SGHRS and CDR2 YFSETQ. V shed 7 bases, J shed 4 bases, and the junction held 14 bases outside the gene matches. The CDR3 length is 17 residues. CDR3 in amino acids: CASRTGLAGGRAETQYF. CDR3 in DNA: TGCGCCAGCCGGACGGGGCTAGCGGGAGGGCGGGCAGAGACCCAGTACTTC.

The chain uses TRBV14 and TRBJ1-2, with TRBD1 matching over 8 bases. Germline V gives CDR1 SGHDN, CDR2 FVKESK. With 2 bases clipped from V and 7 bases from J, the junction kept 3 bases outside the gene matches. CDR3 length: 13 residues. For the CDR3, the DNA is TGTGCCAGCAGCCAATGGACAGGGAGTGGCTACACCTTC. It codes for CASSQWTGSGYTF.

The rearrangement joins TRBV2 to TRBJ2-1; 11 bases agree with TRBD2. The CDR3 runs to 14 residues. Per the germline V gene, CDR1 is SNHLY and CDR2 is FYNNEI. The J segment lost 7 bases and the V segment lost 7 bases, leaving 6 bases of the junction unmatched. The CDR3 here is CASNSGGAGNEQFF. Here the CDR3 DNA reads TGTGCCAGCAATAGCGGGGGGGCCGGGAATGAGCAGTTCTTC.

The chain has TRBV2 and TRBJ2-2, with TRBD1 identical over 11 bases. CDR3 length: 15 residues. J lost 8 bases, V lost 4 bases, and 6 bases had no gene match. Germline V gene data show CDR1 as SNHLY and CDR2 as FYNNEI. This chain's CDR3 is CASSGGQGEEGELFF. The CDR3 region has the DNA TGTGCCAGCAGTGGGGGACAGGGGGAAGAGGGGGAGCTGTTTTTT.

The chain is built from TRBV11-3 and TRBJ2-5; the D is unclear. The CDR3 contains 12 residues. Between the trimmed V and J ends, which lost 4 bases and 1 base, there was a span of 4 bases. The germline V gene encodes CDR1 SGHNT and CDR2 YENEEA. DNA for the CDR3: TGTGCCAGCAGCTCCTTCCAAGAGACCCAGTACTTC. It translates to CASSSFQETQYF.

This chain links TRBV5-4 with TRBJ2-1; 8 nucleotides agree with TRBD2. The trim removed 3 bases at V and 2 bases at J, leaving 4 bases unmatched. This CDR3 spans 15 amino acids. In germline, CDR1 is SGHNT, CDR2 YYREEE (reference sequence). CDR3 sequence reads: CASSSGGETYNEQFF. CDR3 in DNA: TGTGCCAGCAGCTCGGGGGGGGAGACCTACAATGAGCAGTTCTTC.

The V and J genes are TRBV4-3 and TRBJ2-2; D may be TRBD1 (5 bases). The CDR3 totals 16 residues. Germline V gives CDR1 LGHNA, CDR2 YSLEER. V was trimmed by 0 bases and J by 4 bases, leaving 12 bases between them. CDR3 sequence (DNA): TGCGCCAGCAGCCAAGATTTGCACAGGCTCACCGGGGAGCTGTTTTTT. Encoded protein: CASSQDLHRLTGELFF.

The chain combines TRBV30 with TRBJ1-1; D is perhaps TRBD1 (6 bases). V lost 3 bases and J 5 bases, leaving 13 bases between the germline ends. This CDR3 comprises 13 residues. CDR1 is GTSNPN and CDR2 is SVGIG in the germline V gene (reference sequence). CDR3 DNA sequence: TGTGCCTGGAGGAGGGGGGGAGAAACTGAAGCTTTCTTT. Translated, it gives CAWRRGGETEAFF.

The chain is built from TRBV19 and TRBJ1-2; 7 positions match TRBD1. The CDR3 has 14 residues. V shed 5 bases, J shed 2 bases, and the junction held 5 bases outside the gene matches. CDR1 and CDR2 from the germline V gene are LNHDA and SQIVND (reference sequence). CDR3 amino acids: CASSLIQGNYGYTF. CDR3 in DNA: TGTGCCAGTAGTCTCATACAGGGGAACTATGGCTACACCTTC.

This sequence joins TRBV19 and TRBJ2-1; 7 bases fit TRBD2. Germline CDR1 reads LNHDA; CDR2 reads SQIVND (reference sequence). V shed 1 base and J 0 bases; nucleotides not matched to a gene: 3. CDR3 length: 16 amino acids. CDR3 coding DNA: TGTGCCAGTAGTATAGCGGGAGGCCTCTCCTACAATGAGCAGTTCTTC. This codes for CASSIAGGLSYNEQFF.

V usage is TRBV10-3 and J usage is TRBJ1-2; 9 nucleotides match TRBD1. The CDR3 loop spans 16 amino acids. With 2 bases clipped from V and 4 bases from J, the junction kept 8 bases outside the gene matches. Germline CDR1 and CDR2: ENHRY and SYGVKD. The DNA of the CDR3 is TGTGCCATCAGTGAGCCCAACAGGGGGCAGGGCTATGGCTACACCTTC. This gives the protein CAISEPNRGQGYGYTF.

The rearrangement joins TRBV19 to TRBJ2-1, with 8 bases lining up with TRBD1. Trimming took 6 bases from V and 6 from J; bases not matched to a gene: 7. The CDR3 has 14 amino acids. The V gene's germline CDR1 is LNHDA and CDR2 SQIVND (reference sequence). The CDR3 reads CASSKHTGGNEQFF. The CDR3 DNA reads as TGTGCCAGTAGCAAACATACAGGGGGCAATGAGCAGTTCTTC.

This chain links TRBV12-3 or TRBV12-4 with TRBJ2-7, with D maybe TRBD1 (6 bases). V shed 6 bases and J shed 5 bases, with 11 bases lying between them. CDR3 length: 12 residues. The CDR3 spells CASSTGLDEQYF. The CDR3 DNA reads as TGTGCCAGCAGCACAGGGCTGGACGAGCAGTACTTC.

The J gene is TRBJ2-3, the V gene TRBV7-2, with TRBD2 identical over 8 bases. Unmatched junction bases numbered 12, after V lost 4 bases and J lost 6 bases. There are 16 residues in the CDR3. Germline loops: CDR1 SGHTA, CDR2 FQGNSA. CDR3 DNA: TGTGCCAGCAGCTCCCTTCGAGCGGGGGCTAGGGATACGCAGTATTTT. Translating gives CASSSLRAGARDTQYF.

Notes on this clone: Distinct nucleotide sequences in the sample also encode this CDR3. V usage is TRBV5-1 and J usage is TRBJ2-3, with 10 bases aligning to TRBD2. The V gene end was trimmed by 0 bases and the J gene end by 3 bases; junction bases not matched to a gene: 1. Per germline, CDR1 SGHRS and CDR2 YFSETQ. The CDR3 length is 15 residues. The CDR3: CASSLGLAGTDTQYF. The CDR3 DNA reads TGCGCCAGCAGCTTGGGACTAGCGGGTACAGATACGCAGTATTTT.